The 19 T cell receptor beta chains below were found in one sample sequenced in a study of shared clonotypes between healthy human individuals. Clones were sequenced by immunoSEQ multiplex PCR, and TCRdb holds only the in-frame ones, with some missing. The sample contains over 2 million clones, roughly 94% of which appear only once. The material sequenced was naive CD4+ T cells sorted from blood. Regarding subset: CD45RA+ positively selected. All receptors derive from a man younger than 35 in good health.

The chain carries TRBV5-6 and TRBJ1-1; 11 nucleotides match TRBD1. The germline gives CDR1 SGHDT, CDR2 YYEEEE. The V segment lost 3 bases and the J segment 6 bases; nucleotides outside the gene matches: 4. The CDR3 is made up of 14 amino acids. Here the CDR3 reads CASSSGQGASEAFF. The CDR3 DNA sequence: TGTGCCAGCAGCTCCGGACAGGGGGCATCTGAAGCTTTCTTT.

The chain has TRBV7-2 and TRBJ2-3, with unresolved D. The CDR3 consists of 17 residues. V lost 5 bases and J lost 0, with 18 bases in between. Germline V gene lookup returns CDR1 SGHTA and CDR2 FQGNSA. The CDR3 spells CASSAYPSPLSTDTQYF. Here the CDR3 DNA reads TGTGCCAGCAGCGCCTATCCTTCCCCCCTCAGCACAGATACGCAGTATTTT. The whole variable domain, filled in from reference TRBV7-2 and TRBJ2-3, reads GAGVSQSPSNKVTEKGKDVELRCDPISGHTALYWYRQSLGQGLEFLIYFQGNSAPDKSGLPSDRFSAERTGGSVSTLTIQRTQQEDSAVYLCASSAYPSPLSTDTQYFGPGTRLTVL.

This rearrangement joins TRBV7-2 to TRBJ2-7, with 10 bases fitting TRBD1. CDR3 size: 16 residues. The trim removed 5 bases at V and 0 bases at J, leaving 7 bases unmatched. CDR1 and CDR2 (germline): SGHTA, FQGNSA. CDR3 DNA sequence: TGTGCCAGCAGCCTTTCGACAGGGGGCCTCTCCTACGAGCAGTACTTC. Encoded protein: CASSLSTGGLSYEQYF.

CDR3: CASSLGGGTDTQYF. The CDR3 nucleotides read TGCGCCAGCAGCCTCGGGGGGGGCACAGATACGCAGTATTTT. The gene calls are TRBV10-2 and TRBJ2-3; TRBD2 matches at 8 bases. The trim removed 6 bases at V and 1 base at J, leaving 3 bases unmatched. Germline V gene data show CDR1 as WSHSY and CDR2 as SAAADI. The CDR3 totals 14 residues.

Comments on this clone: A read error is possible here, since a much larger clone lies one base away. Other nucleotide sequences in the sample specify the same CDR3. The chain uses TRBV11-2 and TRBJ2-5; D is uncertain. This CDR3 is 11 amino acids long. V shed 3 bases and J shed 5 bases, with 4 bases lying between them. Germline CDR1 is SGHAT and CDR2 is FQNNGV. The DNA of the CDR3 is TGTGCCAGCAGCTTTCAGGAGACCCAGTACTTC. Protein sequence: CASSFQETQYF.

This clone appeared a single time. This CDR3 reads CASSTYWAANEQYF. For the CDR3, the DNA is TGTGCCAGCAGTACCTACTGGGCTGCCAACGAGCAGTACTTC. V gene TRBV6-1 combines with J gene TRBJ2-7; no clear D. The ends were cut back, 5 bases at V and 5 bases at J, with 16 bases in the middle. Germline values: CDR1 MNHNS, CDR2 SASEGT. The CDR3 has 14 amino acids.

This CDR3 is CASSLEPSGRGNEQFF. The CDR3 DNA sequence: TGCGCCAGCAGCTTGGAACCTAGCGGGAGAGGAAATGAGCAGTTCTTC. This rearrangement joins TRBV5-1 to TRBJ2-1; 10 positions match TRBD2. V lost 0 bases and J lost 7; bases outside the gene matches: 7. In germline, CDR1 is SGHRS, CDR2 YFSETQ. This CDR3 contains 16 residues.

The chain carries TRBV7-3 and TRBJ2-2; weak D call: TRBD2 (5 bases). This CDR3 contains 15 residues. The V end lost 1 base, the J end lost 6 bases, and 12 bases lay between the germline ends. Per germline, CDR1 SGHTA and CDR2 FQGTGA. This CDR3 reads CASSLSQTGSGELFF. DNA for the CDR3: TGTGCCAGCAGCTTAAGCCAGACGGGGTCCGGGGAGCTGTTTTTT.

Comments on this clone: A read error may be the cause here, since a much bigger clone is one base away. The same CDR3 is also encoded by other DNA sequences in this sample. The chain recombines TRBV7-9 with TRBJ2-7; a weak D match, TRBD2 (6 bases). This CDR3 has 13 residues. Germline-derived CDR1 and CDR2 are SEHNR and FQNEAQ (reference sequence). Trimming shortened V by 4 bases and J by 2 bases, and 9 bases separated the two germline ends. The CDR3 loop is CASSSGLAYEQYF. DNA for the CDR3: TGTGCCAGCAGCTCGGGACTTGCCTACGAGCAGTACTTC. Based on the CDR3 plus reference TRBV7-9 and TRBJ2-7, the full variable domain is DTGVSQNPRHKITKRGQNVTFRCDPISEHNRLYWYRQTLGQGPEFLTYFQNEAQLEKSRLLSDRFSAERPKGSFSTLEIQRTEQGDSAMYLCASSSGLAYEQYFGPGTRLTVT.

The rearrangement joins TRBV5-1 to TRBJ2-3; D may be TRBD2 (6 bases). The CDR3 totals 16 residues. Germline V gene data show CDR1 as SGHRS and CDR2 as YFSETQ. The V end was cut by 4 bases, the J end by 0 bases, with 15 bases between. The DNA of the CDR3 is TGCGCCAGCAGCCCATTTAGCGGCACCAGCACAGATACGCAGTATTTT. Translated: CASSPFSGTSTDTQYF.

The chain uses TRBV5-4 and TRBJ2-3; D is uncertain. The V gene lost 2 bases and the J gene lost 0 bases, with 4 bases spanning the gap. This CDR3 region has 13 residues. Germline assignment: CDR1 SGHNT and CDR2 YYREEE (reference sequence). As DNA, the CDR3 is TGTGCCAGCAGCTTTATAAGCACAGATACGCAGTATTTT. Translation: CASSFISTDTQYF.

This chain links TRBV19 with TRBJ1-5, with D tentatively TRBD1 (5 bases). V was shortened by 6 bases and J by 7 bases, with 19 bases between the two germline ends. This CDR3 comprises 15 residues. Germline assignment: CDR1 LNHDA and CDR2 SQIVND (reference sequence). This CDR3 is CASSDTRGPSQPQHF. As DNA, the CDR3 is TGTGCCAGTAGCGATACCCGGGGCCCCAGCCAGCCCCAGCATTTT.

This sequence joins TRBV28 and TRBJ2-7; D tentatively fits TRBD1 or TRBD2 (5 bases each). In germline, CDR1 is MDHEN, CDR2 SYDVKM. V shed 4 bases and J shed 4 bases, with 23 bases lying between them. The CDR3 consists of 17 residues. This CDR3 is CASSSLGVRAWVYEQYF. Here the CDR3 DNA reads TGTGCCAGCAGTTCTCTGGGGGTTCGGGCCTGGGTTTACGAGCAGTACTTC.

The count of this clone is one. V usage is TRBV25-1 and J usage is TRBJ2-3; 8 bases match TRBD2. The CDR3 loop spans 14 amino acids. Trimming at V came to 4 bases and at J to 4 bases, leaving 4 bases not matched to a gene. Germline-derived CDR1 and CDR2 are MGHDK and SYGVNS. CDR3 DNA sequence: TGTGCCAGCAGTGTCAGCGGGGGTGCAGATACGCAGTATTTT. It yields the protein CASSVSGGADTQYF. The full variable domain, with the rest looked up from reference TRBV25-1 and TRBJ2-3, is EADIYQTPRYLVIGTGKKITLECSQTMGHDKMYWYQQDPGMELHLIHYSYGVNSTEKGDLSSESTVSRIRTEHFPLTLESARPSHTSQYLCASSVSGGADTQYFGPGTRLTVL.

The chain is built from TRBV18 and TRBJ2-1, with a weak D call TRBD2 (5 bases). The germline gives CDR1 KGHSH, CDR2 LQKENI. CDR3 length equals 13 residues. The ends were cut back, 5 bases at V and 4 bases at J, with 9 bases in the middle. CDR3 protein: CASSRTVYNEQFF. Written as DNA, the CDR3 is TGTGCCAGCTCAAGGACTGTTTACAATGAGCAGTTCTTC. Full variable domain (outside the CDR3, taken from reference TRBV18 and TRBJ2-1): NAGVMQNPRHLVRRRGQEARLRCSPMKGHSHVYWYRQLPEEGLKFMVYLQKENIIDESGMPKERFSAEFPKEGPSILRIQQVVRGDSAAYFCASSRTVYNEQFFGPGTRLTVL.

V usage is TRBV25-1 and J usage is TRBJ2-3, with TRBD1 identical over 8 bases. The CDR3 totals 16 residues. Germline CDR1 reads MGHDK; CDR2 reads SYGVNS. V shed 3 bases and J 3 bases; nucleotides not matched to a gene: 8. The CDR3 is CASSDRGTGLTDTQYF. Written as DNA, the CDR3 is TGTGCCAGCAGTGATCGCGGGACAGGTCTGACAGATACGCAGTATTTT.

The chain recombines TRBV10-2 with TRBJ2-5; D might be TRBD1 (6 bases). The CDR3 extends over 16 amino acids. V lost 0 bases, J lost 3 bases, and 14 bases lay in between. CDR1 is WSHSY and CDR2 is SAAADI in the germline V gene. The CDR3 loop is CASSESPYRVKETQYF. CDR3 bases: TGCGCCAGCAGTGAGTCGCCTTACAGGGTTAAAGAGACCCAGTACTTC.

V gene TRBV25-1 combines with J gene TRBJ1-4; 10 bases agree with TRBD1. The CDR3 is 13 residues long. CDR1 is MGHDK, CDR2 SYGVNS, per germline. The trim removed 10 bases at V and 6 bases at J, leaving 5 bases unmatched. This CDR3 reads CATKTGGDEKLFF. In DNA form, the CDR3 reads TGTGCCACCAAGACAGGGGGCGATGAAAAACTGTTTTTT. Complete variable domain (other parts from reference TRBV25-1 and TRBJ1-4): EADIYQTPRYLVIGTGKKITLECSQTMGHDKMYWYQQDPGMELHLIHYSYGVNSTEKGDLSSESTVSRIRTEHFPLTLESARPSHTSQYLCATKTGGDEKLFFGSGTQLSVL.

This chain uses TRBV5-1 with TRBJ1-1; tentative D call: TRBD1 (6 bases). V dropped 4 bases and J dropped 6 bases, with 13 bases sitting between them. The CDR3 loop spans 13 amino acids. Per the germline V gene, CDR1 is SGHRS and CDR2 is YFSETQ. The CDR3 DNA follows: TGCGCCAGCAGCGGAGGGGGTTCCGCTGAAGCTTTCTTT. This translates into CASSGGGSAEAFF.